The source of this TCR beta chain is a study of identical twins. This clonotype appeared many times. The cDNA had a unique molecular identifier and a template-switch universal primer site. In TCRdb, the 5' RACE reads were re-called with MiXCR into one record per CDR3 protein. The sample shows 600,000 to 800,000 distinct CDR3 sequences, around 20% of them seen only once. Germline CDR1 is MDHEN and CDR2 is SYDVKM. Trimming pared 5 bases from V and 4 bases from J, leaving 15 bases between. The CDR3 spans 15 residues. Healthy Caucasians supplied all donations. This sample was also put to use in a study of T cells expressing NK-cell markers.

The clonotype comes from a young woman in good health. V and J are TRBV28 and TRBJ2-1; no reliable D call. The sequenced sample consisted of PBMCs. The CDR3 here is CASSTQTHPYNEQFF. CDR3 bases: TGTGCCAGCAGTACTCAGACACACCCGTACAATGAGCAGTTCTTC.